This TCR beta chain was observed in a study of identical twins. Notes on the study in general: Cross-sectional statistics underpinned the conclusions; the same donors were not followed. The more abundant beta clonotypes in cord blood had fewer insertions, and memory repertoires did not show this.

From the 5' RACE reads, TCRdb called clonotypes with MiXCR, one entry per CDR3 protein. The table records roughly 770,000 distinct CDR3 sequences, around a sixth of them present only once. CDR3 length: 15 residues. From germline, CDR1 is SSHAT and CDR2 FNYEAQ (reference sequence). V was clipped by 6 bases and J by 3 bases; unmatched bases: 7. Of note for this clonotype: The antigen remains unidentified.

These data also formed part of another study, on T cells expressing NK-cell markers. That source adds: Dominant NKG2C+ clonotypes made up roughly 1.0-8% of CD8+ T cells in about six donors.

This chain joins TRBV7-7 and TRBJ2-2; 7 bases map to TRBD1. Sequencing was performed on PBMCs. The sequence was collected from a woman younger than 35 in good health. The CDR3 region is CASSLQGWDTGELFF. CDR3 nucleotide sequence: TGTGCCAGCAGTTTACAGGGGTGGGACACCGGGGAGCTGTTTTTT.